Sequencing of this T cell receptor (beta chain) was carried out in a study of T cells in localized non-small cell lung cancer. Broader study findings: Uninvolved adjacent lung had higher T cell clonality than tumor and all other tissues. The study detected a median roughly 61 of the top 100 tumor clones in adjacent lung. Investigators sequenced only a single tumor region, leaving heterogeneity possible.

Comments on this clone: Its target is not known.

Assay: immunoSEQ multiplex PCR; the TCRdb copy retains only in-frame clones and omits some. The table records over 25,000 clones, roughly 91% of them present only once. Trimming shortened V by 2 bases and J by 0 bases, and 12 bases separated the two germline ends. The CDR3 totals 16 residues. Here the sequenced sample was peripheral blood, taken before any cancer treatment. The receptor comes from a woman aged 40 to 75 with stage I lung adenocarcinoma. This sequence joins TRBV5-7 and TRBJ1-5; D is ambiguous. TRBV5-7 is given ORF status, its function remaining uncertain. This chain's CDR3 is CASSFACSYSNQPQHF. CDR3 coding DNA: TGTGCCAGCAGCTTTGCATGCAGTTATAGCAATCAGCCCCAGCATTTT.